This T cell receptor beta chain was captured in a study of long-term antiretroviral therapy in people with HIV. Survey level was the resolution at which the v3.0 immunoSEQ assay ran. Method: immunoSEQ multiplex PCR; TCRdb's copy keeps in-frame clones and lacks some. There are 23,000 or so clones in the sample; almost 85% occur only once, and approximately 5% lies in the top ten. Concerning this clone itself: The antigen is not known.

This CDR3 comprises 19 residues. The germline V gene encodes CDR1 SEHNR and CDR2 FQNEAQ (reference sequence). The V and J ends lost 3 bases and 0 bases, in that order; junction bases with no gene match: 14. Study-level results: At every time point, clones expanded before ART dominated the repertoire.

For each donor, at least one pre-ART and at least two post-ART PBMC samples were available. V is TRBV7-9 and J is TRBJ1-3; TRBD1 aligns across 7 bases. The clonotype originates from a man aged 50-59 years with HIV. Sequences were derived from unsorted PBMCs, sampled 0.3 years after starting antiretroviral therapy. The CDR3 DNA follows: TGTGCCAGCAGCTTCTCGCCCGGGACAGCTTTTAGCTCTGGAAACACCATATATTTT. This translates into CASSFSPGTAFSSGNTIYF.